This T cell receptor (beta chain) was captured by sequencing in a study of cytomegalovirus exposure and HLA in healthy donors. About the research overall: Among the approximately 400 donors who were genotyped, approximately 76% fell in the genetic ancestry cluster that is associated with self-reported Caucasian donors. Notes on the study in general: Researchers reported in a later analysis that a missense DCLRE1C variant was tied to TCR beta V- and J-gene trimming. It was around 160 TCR beta chains that were listed as cytomegalovirus-associated. Further analysis, carried out later, found HLA-associated TCR beta chains more clonally expanded than equally common other chains.

Both 60 Vbeta primers and 13 Jbeta primers went into the PCR. Some clones are missing from TCRdb's copy, which holds only in-frame ones; the method was immunoSEQ multiplex PCR. This sample's clone table lists about 55,000 clones. In regard to this clone: Its matching antigen is unknown.

This CDR3 has 13 residues. With 6 bases removed from V and 1 base from J, the gap between germline ends came to 9 bases. In germline, CDR1 is MDHEN, CDR2 SYDVKM. The source is a man aged 50 or older in good health and CMV-seropositive. The sequenced sample consisted of PBMCs. V and J are TRBV28 and TRBJ1-1; no clear D. In nucleotides, the CDR3 is TGTGCCAGCAGCCTAACCCAGAACACTGAAGCTTTCTTT. Residues: CASSLTQNTEAFF.